The present entry profiles one T cell receptor beta chain with its context. What it recognizes is unknown. This sample also contains other DNA sequences that code for the same CDR3. Repertoires were generated with immunoSEQ multiplex PCR, while TCRdb's copy carries only in-frame clones and drops some. Of about 50,000 clones listed, about three quarters are singletons. These data originate in a study of a mutant IDH1 vaccine in newly diagnosed glioma. About the research overall: The patients were given eight vaccinations, one each in weeks 1, 3, 5, 7, 11, 15, 19 and 23.

Germline CDR1 SGHNT, CDR2 YENEEA. V was pared by 3 bases and J by 2 bases, with 13 bases between. The CDR3 runs to 15 residues. Documented time point: week 5, during vaccination. Vaccine doses each comprised 300 ug of mutant IDH1 20-mer peptide, with topical imiquimod. This sequence originates from a man aged 50 to 60 with glioma. Sequencing was performed on PBMCs, taken from a glioma patient whose treatment included an IDH1 peptide vaccine. The V and J genes are TRBV11-3 and TRBJ2-5; D is unresolved. Here the CDR3 reads CASSLGGRPQETQYF. The CDR3 DNA reads as TGTGCCAGCAGCTTGGGTGGGCGGCCACAAGAGACCCAGTACTTC.